This TCR beta chain was profiled in a study of OX40 agonist ivuxolimab in advanced cancers. About the research overall: Averaging roughly 60 years in age, with a range of about 23 to 90, the cohort was around 83% male.

This clone came up a few times. Germline V gene data show CDR1 as MDHEN and CDR2 as SYDVKM. The CDR3 runs 14 residues. The germline V and J ends were trimmed by 8 bases and 10 bases, with 20 bases remaining between them. Some clones are missing from TCRdb's copy, which holds only in-frame ones; the method was immunoSEQ multiplex PCR. The sample yields around 34,000 clones, 65% to 85% seen once. The TCR was taken from an adult with an advanced solid tumor such as melanoma, head and neck, liver or kidney cancer. The chain couples TRBV28 to TRBJ1-4, with D tentatively TRBD1 (5 bases). The specimen was CD4+ or CD8+ T cells sorted from blood, collected in a trial of the OX40 agonist ivuxolimab. The DNA of the CDR3 is TGTGCCAGCCATGGGGGGGGATTTAGGGGAAAACTGTTTTTT. Translating it yields CASHGGGFRGKLFF.